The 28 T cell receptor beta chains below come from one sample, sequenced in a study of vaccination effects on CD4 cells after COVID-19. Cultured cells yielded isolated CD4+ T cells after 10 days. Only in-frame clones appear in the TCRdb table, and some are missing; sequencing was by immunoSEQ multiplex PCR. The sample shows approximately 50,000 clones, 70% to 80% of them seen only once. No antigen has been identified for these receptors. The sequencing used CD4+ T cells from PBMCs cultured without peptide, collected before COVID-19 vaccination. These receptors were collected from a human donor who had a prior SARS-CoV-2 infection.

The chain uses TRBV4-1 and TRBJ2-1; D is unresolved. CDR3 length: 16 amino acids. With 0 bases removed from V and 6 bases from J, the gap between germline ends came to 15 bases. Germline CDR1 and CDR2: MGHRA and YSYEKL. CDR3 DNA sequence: TGCGCCAGCAGCCAAGATCCCCGGGCTAGATCCAATGAGCAGTTCTTC. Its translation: CASSQDPRARSNEQFF.

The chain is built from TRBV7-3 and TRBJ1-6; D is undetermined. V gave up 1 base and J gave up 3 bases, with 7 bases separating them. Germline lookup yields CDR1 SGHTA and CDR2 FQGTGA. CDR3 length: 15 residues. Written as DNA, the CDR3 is TGTGCCAGCAGCTTAAGTGGCCACTATAATTCACCCCTCCACTTT. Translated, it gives CASSLSGHYNSPLHF.

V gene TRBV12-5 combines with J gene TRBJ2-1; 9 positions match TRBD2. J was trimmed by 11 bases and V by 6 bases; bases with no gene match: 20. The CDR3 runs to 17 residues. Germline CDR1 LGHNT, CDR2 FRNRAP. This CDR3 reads CASGAYLAGEVKFKQFF. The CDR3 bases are TGTGCTAGTGGCGCCTACTTAGCGGGAGAGGTAAAGTTCAAGCAGTTCTTC.

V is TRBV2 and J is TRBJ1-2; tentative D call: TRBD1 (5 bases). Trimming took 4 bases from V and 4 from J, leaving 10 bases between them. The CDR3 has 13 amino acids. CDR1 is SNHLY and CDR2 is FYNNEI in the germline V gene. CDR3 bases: TGTGCCAGCAGTGGGGACGGCACCTATGGCTACACCTTC. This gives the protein CASSGDGTYGYTF.

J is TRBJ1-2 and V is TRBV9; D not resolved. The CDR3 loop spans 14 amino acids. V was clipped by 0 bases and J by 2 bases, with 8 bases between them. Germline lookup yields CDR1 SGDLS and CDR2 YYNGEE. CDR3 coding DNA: TGTGCCAGCAGCGTAGGCCCTTCAAACTATGGCTACACCTTC. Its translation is CASSVGPSNYGYTF.

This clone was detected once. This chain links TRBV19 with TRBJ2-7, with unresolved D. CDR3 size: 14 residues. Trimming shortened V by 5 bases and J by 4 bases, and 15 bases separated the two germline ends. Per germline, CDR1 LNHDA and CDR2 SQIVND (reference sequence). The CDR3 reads CASSPRPGPYEQYF. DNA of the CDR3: TGTGCCAGTAGTCCCCGGCCTGGACCGTACGAGCAGTACTTC.

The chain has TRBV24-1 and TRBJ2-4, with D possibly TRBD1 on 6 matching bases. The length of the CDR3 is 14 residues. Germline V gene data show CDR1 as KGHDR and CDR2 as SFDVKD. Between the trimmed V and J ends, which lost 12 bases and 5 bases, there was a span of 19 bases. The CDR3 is CASTRTGMENIQYF. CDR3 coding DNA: TGTGCCTCGACCCGAACAGGGATGGAAAACATTCAGTACTTC.

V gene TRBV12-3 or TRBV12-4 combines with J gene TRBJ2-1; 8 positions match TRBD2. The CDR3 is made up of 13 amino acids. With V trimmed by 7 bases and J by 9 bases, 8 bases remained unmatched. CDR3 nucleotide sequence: TGTGCCAGCACTATAGCGGGGTGGGGTGAGCAGTTCTTC. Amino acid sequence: CASTIAGWGEQFF.

CDR3 nucleotide sequence: TGTGCCAGCAGCCAAGGGGTTGCCACTGAAGCTTTCTTT. Its protein product is CASSQGVATEAFF. V usage is TRBV3-1 (or the pseudogene TRBV3-2) and J usage is TRBJ1-1; D not certain. Germline V CDR1 and CDR2: LGHDT, YNNKEL (reference sequence). This CDR3 is 13 amino acids long. With 1 base removed from V and 4 bases from J, the gap between germline ends came to 7 bases.

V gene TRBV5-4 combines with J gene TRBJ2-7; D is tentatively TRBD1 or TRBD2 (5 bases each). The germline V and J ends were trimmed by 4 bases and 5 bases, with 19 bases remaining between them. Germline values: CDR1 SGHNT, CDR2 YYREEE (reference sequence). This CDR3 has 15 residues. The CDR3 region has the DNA TGTGCCAGCAGCCCGCCAGGGACCTCCGGGGACGAGCAGTACTTC. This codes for CASSPPGTSGDEQYF.

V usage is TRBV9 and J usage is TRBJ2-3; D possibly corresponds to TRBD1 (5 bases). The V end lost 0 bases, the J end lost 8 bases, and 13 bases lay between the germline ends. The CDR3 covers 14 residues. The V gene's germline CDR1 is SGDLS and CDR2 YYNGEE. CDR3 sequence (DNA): TGTGCCAGCAGCGTAGTAGGGGTGGAAGGTACGCAGTATTTT. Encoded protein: CASSVVGVEGTQYF.

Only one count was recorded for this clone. The CDR3 here is CATSDAGAGNTIYF. CDR3 sequence (DNA): TGTGCCACCAGTGATGCAGGGGCTGGAAACACCATATATTTT. The V call is TRBV24-1, the J call TRBJ1-3, with D maybe TRBD1 (6 bases). This CDR3 comprises 14 residues. Germline assignment: CDR1 KGHDR and CDR2 SFDVKD. V lost 3 bases and J lost 2, with 7 bases in between.

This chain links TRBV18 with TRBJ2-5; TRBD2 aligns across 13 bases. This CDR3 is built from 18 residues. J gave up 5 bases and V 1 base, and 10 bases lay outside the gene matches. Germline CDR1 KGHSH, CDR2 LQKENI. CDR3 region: CASSPRDGTSGIRETQYF. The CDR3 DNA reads TGTGCCAGCTCACCACGAGACGGGACTAGCGGGATTCGGGAGACCCAGTACTTC.

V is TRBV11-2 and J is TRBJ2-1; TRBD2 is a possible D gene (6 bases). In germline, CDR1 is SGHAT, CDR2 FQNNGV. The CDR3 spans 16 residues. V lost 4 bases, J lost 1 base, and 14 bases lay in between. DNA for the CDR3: TGTGCCAGCAGCTACAGCTTAGCGGTATCCTACAATGAGCAGTTCTTC. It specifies CASSYSLAVSYNEQFF.

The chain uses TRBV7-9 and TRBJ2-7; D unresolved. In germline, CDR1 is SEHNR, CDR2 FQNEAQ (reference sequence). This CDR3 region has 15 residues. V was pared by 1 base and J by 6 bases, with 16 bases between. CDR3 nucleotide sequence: TGTGCCAGCAGCTTAGGTTCGGCCAGGCTCCGCGAGCAGTACTTC. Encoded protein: CASSLGSARLREQYF.

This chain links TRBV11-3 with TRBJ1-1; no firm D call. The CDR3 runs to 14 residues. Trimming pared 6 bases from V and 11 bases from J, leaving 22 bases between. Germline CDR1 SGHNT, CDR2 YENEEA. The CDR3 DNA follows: TGTGCCAGCAGGCCCCGGGATGTCGGGGAGGATGCTTTCTTT. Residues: CASRPRDVGEDAFF.

Written as DNA, the CDR3 is TGCGCCAGCAGCCACCGGGCGGGGCTAGCCAAAAACATTCAGTACTTC. Translating gives CASSHRAGLAKNIQYF. The genes are TRBV4-1 and TRBJ2-4; possible D gene TRBD2, 6 bases. V gave up 3 bases and J gave up 0 bases, with 12 bases separating them. The germline V gene has CDR1 MGHRA and CDR2 YSYEKL. The CDR3 contains 16 residues.

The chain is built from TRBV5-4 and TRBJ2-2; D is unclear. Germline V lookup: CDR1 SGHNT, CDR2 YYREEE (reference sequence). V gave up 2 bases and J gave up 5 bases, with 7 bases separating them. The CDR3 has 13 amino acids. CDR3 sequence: CASSLFGTGELFF. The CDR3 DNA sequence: TGTGCCAGCAGCTTATTCGGAACCGGGGAGCTGTTTTTT.

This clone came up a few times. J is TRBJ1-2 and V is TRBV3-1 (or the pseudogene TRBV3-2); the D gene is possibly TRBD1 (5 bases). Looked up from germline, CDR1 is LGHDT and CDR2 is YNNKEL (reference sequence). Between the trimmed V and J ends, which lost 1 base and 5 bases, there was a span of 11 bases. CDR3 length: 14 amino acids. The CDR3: CASSQGPSGYGYTF. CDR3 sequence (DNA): TGTGCCAGCAGCCAAGGTCCCTCAGGGTATGGCTACACCTTC.

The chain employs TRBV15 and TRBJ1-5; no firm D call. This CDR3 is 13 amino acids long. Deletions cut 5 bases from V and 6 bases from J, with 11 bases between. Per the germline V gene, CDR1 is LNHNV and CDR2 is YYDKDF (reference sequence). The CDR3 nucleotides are TGTGCCACCAGCCCAAGAGAGGCTCAGCCCCAGCATTTT. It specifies CATSPREAQPQHF.

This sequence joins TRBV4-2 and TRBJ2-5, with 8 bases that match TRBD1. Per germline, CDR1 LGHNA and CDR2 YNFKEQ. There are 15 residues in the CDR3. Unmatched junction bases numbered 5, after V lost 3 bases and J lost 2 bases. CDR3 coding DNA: TGTGCCAGCAGCCAGGACAGGGCCCATCAAGAGACCCAGTACTTC. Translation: CASSQDRAHQETQYF.

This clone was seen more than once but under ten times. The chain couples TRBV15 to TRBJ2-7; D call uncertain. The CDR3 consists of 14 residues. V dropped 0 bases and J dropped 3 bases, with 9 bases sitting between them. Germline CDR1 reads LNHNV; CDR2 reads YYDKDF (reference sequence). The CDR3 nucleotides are TGTGCCACCAGCAGAGATGTAAACGACTACGAGCAGTACTTC. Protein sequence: CATSRDVNDYEQYF.

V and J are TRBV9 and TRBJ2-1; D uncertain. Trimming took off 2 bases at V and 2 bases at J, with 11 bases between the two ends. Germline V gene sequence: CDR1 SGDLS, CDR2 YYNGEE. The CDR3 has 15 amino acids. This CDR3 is CASSVLPGAYNEQFF. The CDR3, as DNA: TGTGCCAGCAGCGTTTTACCGGGCGCCTACAATGAGCAGTTCTTC. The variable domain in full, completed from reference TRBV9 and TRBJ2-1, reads DSGVTQTPKHLITATGQRVTLRCSPRSGDLSVYWYQQSLDQGLQFLIQYYNGEERAKGNILERFSAQQFPDLHSELNLSSLELGDSALYFCASSVLPGAYNEQFFGPGTRLTVL.

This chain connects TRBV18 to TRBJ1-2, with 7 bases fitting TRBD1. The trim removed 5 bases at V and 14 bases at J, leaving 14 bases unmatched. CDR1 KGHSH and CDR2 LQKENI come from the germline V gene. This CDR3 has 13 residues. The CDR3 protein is CASSNTRDSLGTF. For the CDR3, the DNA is TGTGCCAGCTCAAATACCCGGGACAGCTTGGGGACCTTC.

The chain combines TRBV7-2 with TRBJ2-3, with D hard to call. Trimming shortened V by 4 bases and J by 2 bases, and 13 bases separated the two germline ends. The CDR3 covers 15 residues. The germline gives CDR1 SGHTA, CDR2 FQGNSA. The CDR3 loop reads CASSYGDTYTDTQYF. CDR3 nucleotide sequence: TGTGCCAGCAGCTATGGAGACACCTACACAGATACGCAGTATTTT. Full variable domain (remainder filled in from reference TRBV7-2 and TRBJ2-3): GAGVSQSPSNKVTEKGKDVELRCDPISGHTALYWYRQSLGQGLEFLIYFQGNSAPDKSGLPSDRFSAERTGGSVSTLTIQRTQQEDSAVYLCASSYGDTYTDTQYFGPGTRLTVL.

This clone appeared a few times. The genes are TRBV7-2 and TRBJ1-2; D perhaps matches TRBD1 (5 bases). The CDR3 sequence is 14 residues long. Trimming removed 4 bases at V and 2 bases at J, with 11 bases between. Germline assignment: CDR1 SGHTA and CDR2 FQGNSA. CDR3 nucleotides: TGTGCCAGCAGCTCCTTTAGGGGAAACTATGGCTACACCTTC. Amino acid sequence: CASSSFRGNYGYTF.

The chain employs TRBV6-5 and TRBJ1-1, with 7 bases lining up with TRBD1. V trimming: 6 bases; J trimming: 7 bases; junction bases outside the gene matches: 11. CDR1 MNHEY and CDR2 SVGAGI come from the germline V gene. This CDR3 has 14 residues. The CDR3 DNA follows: TGTGCCAGCAGAAAAAACGTGAGGGACAGTGAAGCTTTCTTT. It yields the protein CASRKNVRDSEAFF.

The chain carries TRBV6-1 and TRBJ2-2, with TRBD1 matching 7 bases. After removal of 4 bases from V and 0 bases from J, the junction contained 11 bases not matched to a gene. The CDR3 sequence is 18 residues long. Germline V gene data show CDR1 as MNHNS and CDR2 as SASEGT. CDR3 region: CASSVAATGAANTGELFF. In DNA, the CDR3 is TGTGCCAGCAGTGTCGCGGCAACAGGGGCAGCGAACACCGGGGAGCTGTTTTTT.